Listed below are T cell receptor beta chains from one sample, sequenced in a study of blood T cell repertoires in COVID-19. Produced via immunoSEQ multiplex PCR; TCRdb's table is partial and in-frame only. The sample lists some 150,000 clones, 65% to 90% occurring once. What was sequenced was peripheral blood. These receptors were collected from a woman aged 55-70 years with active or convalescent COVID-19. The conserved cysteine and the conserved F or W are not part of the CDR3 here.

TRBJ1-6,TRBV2,ASSQRGGQGNSPLH
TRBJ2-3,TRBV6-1,ASSEGRWGGGSTDTQY
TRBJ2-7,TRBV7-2,ASSPGTGDYEQY
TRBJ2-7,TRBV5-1,ASSPAGVWSEQY
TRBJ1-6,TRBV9,ASSVEPLGQNSPLH
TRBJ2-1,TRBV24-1,ATRGTSVVGEQF
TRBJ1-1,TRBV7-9,ASSQDAREAEAF
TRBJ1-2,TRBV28,ASSPGQHYGYT
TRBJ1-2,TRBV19,ASSPRGQVNGYT
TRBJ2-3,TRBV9,ASSATGTSGRTTDTQY
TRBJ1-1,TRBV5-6,ASSTQGGNTEAF
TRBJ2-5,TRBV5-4,ASSVSMETQY
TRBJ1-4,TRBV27,ASSLASNRQEKLF
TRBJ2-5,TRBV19,ASSPDRDTQETQY
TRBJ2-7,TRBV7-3,ASSLSPGSYEQY
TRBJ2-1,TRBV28,ASSLAGGIYNEQF
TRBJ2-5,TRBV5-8,ASSLGGRAQETQY
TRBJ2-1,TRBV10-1,ASSDPRQGLLANEQF
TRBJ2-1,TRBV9,ASSVATSGRGEQF
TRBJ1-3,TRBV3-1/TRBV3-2,ASSQETGQGENTIY
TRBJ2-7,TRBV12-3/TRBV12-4,ASSWGQAYEQY
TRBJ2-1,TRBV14,ASSPITLRTSGRRYNEQF
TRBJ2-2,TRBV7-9,ATLQQTNTGELF
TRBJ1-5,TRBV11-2,ASSWGTDSNQPQH
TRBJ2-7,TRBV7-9,ASSRGQGGNEQY
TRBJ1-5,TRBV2,ASSSGQVGSQPQH
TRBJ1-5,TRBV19,ASSSRQGMDNQPQH
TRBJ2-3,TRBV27,ASSPGLAGGLDTQY
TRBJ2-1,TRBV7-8,ASSLGPGLALIREQF
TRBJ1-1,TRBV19,ASRGNTEAF
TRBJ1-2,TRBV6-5,ASSVGGGSNGYT
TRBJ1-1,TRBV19,ASSTQGNTEAF
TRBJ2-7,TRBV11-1,ASSLEPDRGYEQY
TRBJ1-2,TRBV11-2,ASSLVGGAGLDYT